The T cell receptor (beta chain) described here comes from a study of Ad26.COV2.S vaccination and SARS-CoV-2 variants. Germline CDR1 MNHEY, CDR2 SVGEGT. V lost 6 bases and J 2 bases, leaving 19 bases between the germline ends. This CDR3 spans 16 amino acids. Described treatment: 15 to 20 received Ad26.COV2.S at low or high dose, single or two shots; several received placebo; per-sample allocation not given. Samples were taken on day 63 after the first vaccine or placebo injection. A Boston adult aged 18-55 years was the donor. Measured with immunoSEQ multiplex PCR; TCRdb has only the in-frame clones, and not every one. The sample contains roughly 400,000 clones, 92% of which appear only once.

The chain employs TRBV6-2 or TRBV6-3 and TRBJ2-5; no definite D call. This TCR came from a person between 18 and 65 years old who received the Ad26.COV2.S COVID-19 vaccine or a placebo. Specimen: peripheral blood, collected in a trial of Ad26.COV2.S vaccine versus placebo. CDR3 sequence: CASSLAGPGPQETQYF. CDR3 sequence (DNA): TGTGCCAGCAGCTTAGCAGGTCCGGGCCCTCAAGAGACCCAGTACTTC.